These 24 T cell receptor beta chains were sequenced from one sample in a study of shared clonotypes between healthy human individuals. Profiling relied on immunoSEQ multiplex PCR, and the TCRdb table lists in-frame clones only, not all of them. The sample yields 950,000 to 1,200,000 clones, approximately 75% seen once. The sample taken for sequencing was memory CD4+ T cells from PBMCs. This sample's subset: CD45RA-negative fraction. The receptors were sampled from a man younger than 30 in good health. Some clones in this sample may be carry-over from other donors' samples.

This sequence joins TRBV30 and TRBJ1-4; unclear D gene. Germline CDR1 is GTSNPN and CDR2 is SVGIG (reference sequence). Trimming took 0 bases from V and 4 from J, leaving 9 bases between them. The CDR3 has 14 amino acids. For the CDR3, the DNA is TGTGCCTGGAGTGTAAACGGGGTTAATGAAAAACTGTTTTTT. Its translation is CAWSVNGVNEKLFF.

This clone was counted once. The limits of the CDR3 on the DNA are not certain, so only TCRdb's listed CDR3 is given. This rearrangement joins TRBV29-1 to TRBJ2-7; the DNA was not used to check the table's D call, TRBD1. The germline V gene has CDR1 SQVTM and CDR2 ANQGSEA. The CDR3 region is 14 residues in length, termini included. CDR3 residues: CSVEEKVATGSRYF.

The chain uses TRBV5-1 and TRBJ1-3, with a tentative D call TRBD1 (5 bases). The germline V gene has CDR1 SGHRS and CDR2 YFSETQ. V was clipped by 5 bases and J by 0 bases, with 12 bases between them. The CDR3 sequence is 15 residues long. CDR3 loop: CASRDPGTSGNTIYF. For the CDR3, the DNA is TGCGCCAGCAGGGATCCGGGGACCTCTGGAAACACCATATATTTT.

The genes are TRBV28 and TRBJ1-1; a weak D match, TRBD1 (5 bases). Germline loops: CDR1 MDHEN, CDR2 SYDVKM. This CDR3 contains 13 residues. Trimming cost V 6 bases and J 6 bases, with 14 bases left between them. The CDR3 region has the DNA TGTGCCAGCAGCTCCACCCGGGGGGCTGAAGCTTTCTTT. It encodes CASSSTRGAEAFF.

The chain combines TRBV27 with TRBJ1-5; perhaps TRBD1 as D (5 bases). V gave up 3 bases and J gave up 6 bases, with 15 bases separating them. This CDR3 comprises 15 residues. Germline CDR1 MNHEY, CDR2 SMNVEV (reference sequence). This CDR3 is CASSFSREVGQPQHF. As DNA, the CDR3 is TGTGCCAGCAGTTTCTCCAGGGAGGTTGGTCAGCCCCAGCATTTT.

The V call is TRBV5-4, the J call TRBJ2-4; TRBD1 matches 8 bases. The trim removed 5 bases at V and 6 bases at J, leaving 4 bases unmatched. This CDR3 region has 13 residues. Per the germline V gene, CDR1 is SGHNT and CDR2 is YYREEE (reference sequence). CDR3 sequence: CASRVDRGNIQYF. As DNA, the CDR3 is TGTGCCAGCAGGGTCGACAGGGGAAACATTCAGTACTTC. The full variable domain, its missing parts supplied by reference TRBV5-4 and TRBJ2-4, is ETGVTQSPTHLIKTRGQQVTLRCSSQSGHNTVSWYQQALGQGPQFIFQYYREEENGRGNFPPRFSGLQFPNYSSELNVNALELDDSALYLCASRVDRGNIQYFGAGTRLSVL.

A few counts support this clone. The CDR3 loop reads CASSRGDPNTEAFF. The CDR3 DNA follows: TGTGCCAGCAGCCGGGGGGACCCGAACACTGAAGCTTTCTTT. V and J are TRBV5-4 and TRBJ1-1, with D possibly TRBD1 on 5 matching bases. Germline V gene sequence: CDR1 SGHNT, CDR2 YYREEE (reference sequence). Trimming pared 4 bases from V and 1 base from J, leaving 11 bases between. The CDR3 contains 14 residues.

The table lists this clone with a few counts. The V call is TRBV4-1, the J call TRBJ1-6, with 8 bases lining up with TRBD1. The V and J ends lost 1 base and 7 bases, in that order; junction bases with no gene match: 3. Germline CDR1 MGHRA, CDR2 YSYEKL. CDR3 length equals 15 residues. CDR3 DNA sequence: TGCGCCAGCAGCCAAGGACAGGGGTACAATTCACCCCTCCACTTT. Amino acid sequence: CASSQGQGYNSPLHF.

This clone turned up a few times. The rearrangement uses TRBV27 and TRBJ1-5; no clear D. The V end lost 3 bases, the J end lost 5 bases, and 11 bases lay between the germline ends. The germline V gene has CDR1 MNHEY and CDR2 SMNVEV (reference sequence). The CDR3 covers 14 residues. CDR3 nucleotide sequence: TGTGCCAGCAGTTTTTCGGGGATCGATCAGCCCCAGCATTTT. This gives the protein CASSFSGIDQPQHF.

The chain is built from TRBV28 and TRBJ1-1; D gene unclear. The CDR3 is made up of 14 amino acids. V lost 4 bases and J 0 bases, leaving 9 bases between the germline ends. The germline V gene has CDR1 MDHEN and CDR2 SYDVKM. The CDR3 DNA reads TGTGCCAGCAGTTACGGGAAGCTGAACACTGAAGCTTTCTTT. Protein product: CASSYGKLNTEAFF.

V and J are TRBV5-1 and TRBJ1-4, with D possibly matching TRBD1 (5 bases). Germline V gene sequence: CDR1 SGHRS, CDR2 YFSETQ. This CDR3 region has 16 residues. Trimming cost V 4 bases and J 7 bases, with 20 bases left between them. The CDR3, as DNA: TGCGCCAGCAGCGCAAGGGTGGGGAGGGGCAGTGAAAAACTGTTTTTT. Translation: CASSARVGRGSEKLFF. Combining the CDR3 with reference TRBV5-1 and TRBJ1-4 gives the whole variable domain KAGVTQTPRYLIKTRGQQVTLSCSPISGHRSVSWYQQTPGQGLQFLFEYFSETQRNKGNFPGRFSGRQFSNSRSEMNVSTLELGDSALYLCASSARVGRGSEKLFFGSGTQLSVL.

This clone was picked up a small number of times. The chain carries TRBV9 and TRBJ1-4; D is perhaps TRBD1 (5 bases). The CDR3 is 16 residues long. Trimming took 2 bases from V and 8 from J, leaving 19 bases between them. Looked up from germline, CDR1 is SGDLS and CDR2 is YYNGEE. CDR3: CASSVAGTISGEKLFF. The CDR3 bases are TGTGCCAGCAGCGTCGCCGGGACCATTAGCGGAGAAAAACTGTTTTTT.

The chain combines TRBV5-4 with TRBJ1-2; D is possibly TRBD1 (6 bases). CDR3 length: 15 amino acids. Germline CDR1 SGHNT, CDR2 YYREEE (reference sequence). The V and J ends lost 0 bases and 6 bases respectively, with 15 bases between them. Here the CDR3 DNA reads TGTGCCAGCAGCTTGGCCGGGGCAGGGGTAGATGGCTACACCTTC. Translating it yields CASSLAGAGVDGYTF.

V and J are TRBV11-2 and TRBJ1-2, with D perhaps TRBD1 (6 bases). The germline gives CDR1 SGHAT, CDR2 FQNNGV. This CDR3 has 18 residues. Trimming shortened V by 1 base and J by 4 bases, and 22 bases separated the two germline ends. CDR3 loop: CASSLVVAGAGSSYGYTF. In DNA, the CDR3 is TGTGCCAGCAGCTTAGTAGTCGCGGGGGCAGGGTCGTCCTATGGCTACACCTTC.

This chain joins TRBV7-2 and TRBJ2-6, with D tentatively TRBD1 (5 bases). Looked up from germline, CDR1 is SGHTA and CDR2 is FQGNSA. V dropped 3 bases and J dropped 3 bases, with 9 bases sitting between them. The CDR3 is made up of 15 amino acids. CDR3 residues: CASSLGLGGANVLTF. CDR3 in DNA: TGTGCCAGCAGCTTGGGGCTAGGTGGGGCCAACGTCCTGACTTTC.

This chain joins TRBV10-3 and TRBJ2-1; D perhaps matches TRBD2 (6 bases). The CDR3 extends over 14 amino acids. The germline V gene encodes CDR1 ENHRY and CDR2 SYGVKD. Trimming removed 3 bases from V and 12 bases from J, with 18 bases in between. The CDR3 is CAISEVGTADRQFF. CDR3 sequence (DNA): TGTGCCATCAGTGAAGTAGGGACTGCCGATCGGCAGTTCTTC.

The chain links TRBV6-1 to TRBJ1-4; maybe TRBD1 (5 bases). CDR1 is MNHNS, CDR2 SASEGT, per germline. V lost 2 bases, J lost 7 bases, and 17 bases lay in between. The CDR3 totals 16 residues. The CDR3 region has the DNA TGTGCCAGCAGTGAAAGAGCGGGGGAAGGAAGTGAAAAACTGTTTTTT. Amino acids: CASSERAGEGSEKLFF.

The J gene is TRBJ1-2, the V gene TRBV7-9; D is undetermined. V lost 5 bases, J lost 8 bases, and 12 bases lay in between. Per germline, CDR1 SEHNR and CDR2 FQNEAQ (reference sequence). The CDR3 extends over 12 amino acids. CDR3 in amino acids: CASSDTVAGYTF. The DNA of the CDR3 is TGTGCCAGCAGCGACACTGTGGCCGGCTACACCTTC.

The chain combines TRBV11-3 with TRBJ2-1, with a tentative D call TRBD2 (5 bases). Germline-derived CDR1 and CDR2 are SGHNT and YENEEA. The V end was cut by 1 base, the J end by 0 bases, with 7 bases between. CDR3 size: 15 residues. The CDR3 loop is CASSLGRGSYNEQFF. The CDR3 nucleotides read TGTGCCAGCAGCTTAGGTCGGGGCTCCTACAATGAGCAGTTCTTC.

This chain links TRBV28 with TRBJ2-7; TRBD1 matches 7 bases. Germline V gene sequence: CDR1 MDHEN, CDR2 SYDVKM. V lost 10 bases to trimming and J lost 2 bases; unmatched junction nucleotides: 8. The CDR3 is made up of 13 amino acids. CDR3 sequence (DNA): TGTGCCACCTCCGGGACAGAGACCTACGAGCAGTACTTC. Protein: CATSGTETYEQYF.

V gene TRBV5-1 combines with J gene TRBJ1-2, with D maybe TRBD1 (5 bases). Trimming left V 3 bases short and J 10 bases short, with 25 bases between. Germline V gene sequence: CDR1 SGHRS, CDR2 YFSETQ. The CDR3 is 16 residues long. The CDR3 spells CASSWGDTGAGGVYTF. In DNA form, the CDR3 reads TGCGCCAGCAGCTGGGGCGACACCGGGGCAGGCGGAGTCTACACCTTC.

This clone was observed a handful of times. The chain carries TRBV11-2 and TRBJ2-7; 11 bases line up with TRBD1. Germline V CDR1 and CDR2: SGHAT, FQNNGV. CDR3 length: 15 residues. With V trimmed by 5 bases and J by 6 bases, 9 bases remained unmatched. The CDR3 reads CASSPIRGQGVEQYF. CDR3 nucleotides: TGTGCCAGCAGCCCCATTAGGGGACAGGGGGTCGAGCAGTACTTC.

There are many counts of this clone. The chain couples TRBV6-5 to TRBJ1-2; a weak D match, TRBD1 (6 bases). V was clipped by 0 bases and J by 4 bases, with 9 bases between them. There are 14 residues in the CDR3. The germline V gene has CDR1 MNHEY and CDR2 SVGAGI. The DNA for the CDR3 is TGTGCCAGCAGTTACTCGGGACACCCCTATGGCTACACCTTC. This encodes CASSYSGHPYGYTF.

J is TRBJ1-2 and V is TRBV2; perhaps TRBD1 as D (5 bases). This CDR3 is built from 14 residues. The germline gives CDR1 SNHLY, CDR2 FYNNEI. V gave up 0 bases and J gave up 7 bases, with 12 bases separating them. The CDR3 protein is CASSEAGRASGYTF. The CDR3 DNA follows: TGTGCCAGCAGTGAAGCGGGCAGGGCAAGTGGCTACACCTTC.